This T cell receptor beta chain is from a study of T-cell reconstitution after alpha-beta-depleted transplantation in children. As it was prepared, the TCRbeta library received unique molecular identifiers. Each CDR3 protein is one row after TCRdb ran MiXCR on the PCR reads. This repertoire shows some 640,000 distinct CDR3 sequences, roughly 17% found once; its top ten account for 0.9% to 1.2%. There are 12 residues in the CDR3. Trimming left V 6 bases short and J 3 bases short, with 12 bases between. The germline gives CDR1 DFQATT, CDR2 SNEGSKA (reference sequence). This clonotype has at least ten counts.

V usage is TRBV20-1 and J usage is TRBJ2-7; tentatively, D is TRBD1 (6 bases). The TCR comes from a human donor who donated a stem cell graft to a child with acute myeloid leukemia. This sample comprised PBMCs from the stem cell graft donor, obtained from the stem cell graft. The CDR3 is CSASKQGYEQYV. In nucleotides, the CDR3 is TGCAGTGCCTCCAAACAGGGCTACGAGCAGTACGTC.